This TCR beta chain was profiled in a study of technical replicates of blood from four donors. This CDR3 has 13 residues. CDR1 and CDR2 (germline): SGDLS, YYNGEE. The ends were cut back, 5 bases at V and 5 bases at J, with 12 bases in the middle. The method was immunoSEQ multiplex PCR; TCRdb's version includes in-frame clones alone and lacks a portion of them. In the table there are around 80,000 clones, almost 99% of which are singletons. The chain joins TRBV9 to TRBJ2-3, with a possible D match to TRBD2 (6 bases). Sequencing was done on a sample of T cells isolated from PBMCs. This receptor was taken from a human donor in good health. The CDR3 DNA follows: TGTGCCAGCAGAGGGACGGGGGAAGATACGCAGTATTTT. Translating it yields CASRGTGEDTQYF.